This T cell receptor (beta chain) was profiled in a study of T cell repertoires in cytomegalovirus infection. Whole-study context: Epitope selection comprised recently identified HLA-C-restricted CMV epitopes and well-studied HLA-B-restricted CMV epitopes. A matching HLA type, together with CMV infection, was signaled by public TCR beta signatures.

Overall study results and limits: The ex vivo response was dominated by HLA-C-restricted CMV-specific TCR beta clonotypes. Carriers of CMV plus the relevant HLA were identified by cumulative public TCR beta family frequency.

In this sample, this clonotype turned up many times. Its antigen is not known. The CDR3 is 13 residues long. V lost 5 bases and J 4 bases, leaving 11 bases between the germline ends. Germline V gene data show CDR1 as SGHTA and CDR2 as FQGNSA. TCRdb reanalysed the reads using MiXCR and keeps one entry per CDR3 protein. The sample contains about 27,000 distinct CDR3 sequences, around 19% of which appear only once. The specimen comprised CD8+ T cells from cultured PBMCs, sampled from culture after CMV antigen stimulation. The V and J genes are TRBV7-2 and TRBJ2-5; D gene unclear. The clonotype was recovered from a human donor in good health (CMV status not recorded). Some clones in this sample may be carry-over from other donors' samples. CDR3 residues: CASSPRISETQYF. The CDR3 DNA reads TGTGCCAGCAGCCCTAGGATATCAGAGACCCAGTACTTC.